A selection of T cell receptor beta chains follows, all from one sample in a study of T cells after yellow fever vaccination. MiXCR was run by TCRdb on the 5' RACE reads, yielding one entry per CDR3 protein. The sample holds about 350,000 distinct CDR3 sequences; 4.1% are singletons and the top ten take 20% to 25%. The sequences come from PBMCs, collected 5 days after the yellow fever booster vaccination. These receptors were collected from a man between 18 and 35 years old who received the YFV17D yellow fever vaccine. Each CDR3 is given with its conserved first and last residue. Fields, in order: clone size, V gene, D gene, J gene, CDR3 protein, CDR3 DNA. D genes are given only for firm matches. The size field is filled for only some rows; it gives once, few, many or a size class.

few	TRBV18	NA	TRBJ1-4	CASSPPGRDEKLFF	TGTGCCAGCTCACCACCGGGGCGAGATGAAAAACTGTTTTTT
few	TRBV7-2	NA	TRBJ2-5	CASSLRGAGETQYF	TGTGCCAGCAGCTTGCGCGGGGCCGGGGAGACCCAGTACTTC
NA	TRBV6-2/TRBV6-3	TRBD1	TRBJ1-5	CASSHLRQGGIQPQHF	TGTGCCAGCAGTCATCTACGACAGGGAGGAATACAGCCCCAGCATTTT
few	TRBV18	TRBD1	TRBJ2-5	CASSRGTEGETQYF	TGTGCCAGCTCACGAGGGACAGAGGGTGAGACCCAGTACTTC
NA	TRBV5-1	NA	TRBJ2-3	CASSANSGAPRDTQYF	TGCGCCAGCAGCGCAAATTCGGGCGCCCCACGAGATACGCAGTATTTT
NA	TRBV27	NA	TRBJ2-3	CASSKGHYDTQYF	TGTGCCAGCAGCAAGGGACACTATGATACGCAGTATTTT
NA	TRBV24-1	TRBD1	TRBJ1-1	CATSGAGQGTEAFF	TGTGCCACCAGTGGAGCAGGACAGGGTACTGAAGCTTTCTTT
few	TRBV9	NA	TRBJ2-5	CASSARTKETQYF	TGTGCCAGCAGCGCCCGGACTAAAGAGACCCAGTACTTC
many	TRBV6-5	TRBD1	TRBJ1-2	CASSSHGQGSYGYTF	TGTGCCAGCAGTTCCCACGGACAGGGGAGCTATGGCTACACCTTC
few	TRBV5-6	TRBD1	TRBJ1-2	CASSLRGGGDYGYTF	TGTGCCAGCAGCTTGCGAGGGGGCGGTGACTATGGCTACACCTTC
many	TRBV12-3/TRBV12-4	TRBD2	TRBJ2-1	CASSFYGLGNEQFF	TGTGCCAGCAGTTTTTATGGACTAGGGAATGAGCAGTTCTTC
few	TRBV3-1	TRBD1	TRBJ2-3	CASSPPGTGYDTQYF	TGTGCCAGCAGCCCCCCCGGGACAGGGTATGATACGCAGTATTTT
few	TRBV5-1	NA	TRBJ2-5	CASSRGATGETQYF	TGCGCCAGCAGTCGGGGGGCTACAGGCGAGACCCAGTACTTC
few	TRBV7-2	NA	TRBJ2-5	CASSYQSGQYETQYF	TGTGCCAGCAGCTACCAATCCGGACAGTACGAGACCCAGTACTTC
few	TRBV19	NA	TRBJ1-4	CASTRTANEKLFF	TGTGCCAGTACAAGGACAGCTAATGAAAAACTGTTTTTT
NA	TRBV7-2	NA	TRBJ2-3	CASRGRVTDTQYF	TGTGCCAGCAGGGGCAGGGTTACAGATACGCAGTATTTT
NA	TRBV7-9	TRBD2	TRBJ2-3	CASSLFLAGATDTQYF	TGTGCCAGCAGCTTATTCCTAGCGGGGGCTACAGATACGCAGTATTTT
few	TRBV20-1	NA	TRBJ1-4	CSARVHLNEKLFF	TGCAGTGCAAGGGTCCATCTTAATGAAAAACTGTTTTTT
NA	TRBV20-1	NA	TRBJ1-1	CSARDKGLRSTEAFF	TGCAGTGCTAGAGATAAGGGGCTTCGGAGCACTGAAGCTTTCTTT
NA	TRBV7-9	NA	TRBJ2-2	CASSLFSGELFF	TGTGCCAGCAGTCTGTTCTCCGGGGAGCTGTTTTTT
many	TRBV7-8	NA	TRBJ2-3	CASSLTSYTDTQYF	TGTGCCAGCAGCTTAACTAGTTATACAGATACGCAGTATTTT
many	TRBV5-1	TRBD2	TRBJ2-7	CASSSGTSGYEQYF	TGCGCCAGCAGCTCCGGGACTAGCGGATACGAGCAGTACTTC
few	TRBV5-1	NA	TRBJ2-4	CASSLGNDVAKNIQYF	TGCGCCAGCAGCTTGGGAAATGACGTAGCCAAAAACATTCAGTACTTC
few	TRBV24-1	TRBD1	TRBJ2-1	CATSDGPGTGENEQFF	TGTGCCACCAGTGATGGACCCGGGACAGGGGAGAATGAGCAGTTCTTC
NA	TRBV6-5	NA	TRBJ1-2	CASRRYREGYTF	TGTGCCAGCAGACGATACAGGGAGGGCTACACCTTC
NA	TRBV4-2	NA	TRBJ2-5	CASSQGVAPQETQYF	TGTGCCAGCAGCCAAGGTGTAGCCCCCCAAGAGACCCAGTACTTC
many	TRBV20-1	TRBD2	TRBJ2-1	CSAPKFGTSGNEQFF	TGCAGTGCCCCTAAATTTGGGACTAGCGGAAATGAGCAGTTCTTC
few	TRBV6-2/TRBV6-3	NA	TRBJ2-1	CASQRRMEYDEQFF	TGTGCCAGCCAGAGGAGGATGGAGTACGATGAGCAGTTCTTC
many	TRBV5-1	TRBD2	TRBJ2-1	CASSFGSGSSYNEQFF	TGCGCCAGCAGCTTTGGCAGCGGGAGCTCCTACAATGAGCAGTTCTTC
NA	TRBV5-1	NA	TRBJ2-5	CASSSGYRGTQYF	TGCGCCAGCAGCTCGGGTTACAGAGGGACCCAGTACTTC
NA	TRBV5-1	TRBD1	TRBJ1-2	CASSPASQQGLYGYTF	TGCGCCAGCAGCCCGGCCTCACAACAGGGGCTCTATGGCTACACCTTC
many	TRBV20-1	TRBD1	TRBJ2-5	CSARPPDRGQTQYF	TGCAGTGCTAGACCCCCCGACAGGGGACAGACCCAGTACTTC
few	TRBV29-1	NA	TRBJ1-3	CSVEGQDGNTIYF	TGCAGCGTTGAAGGTCAGGATGGAAACACCATATATTTT
many	TRBV25-1	TRBD2	TRBJ2-7	CASSESGLAVEQYF	TGTGCCAGCAGTGAATCCGGACTAGCGGTCGAGCAGTACTTC
few	TRBV11-3	NA	TRBJ2-3	CASSLDLLDTQYF	TGTGCCAGCAGCTTAGATCTTCTAGATACGCAGTATTTT
many	TRBV20-1	NA	TRBJ2-7	CSARLGADEQYF	TGCAGTGCTAGGTTGGGGGCCGACGAGCAGTACTTC
few	TRBV11-2	TRBD2	TRBJ2-3	CASSLRLAGGQVDTQYF	TGTGCCAGCAGCTTAAGACTAGCGGGGGGGCAGGTAGATACGCAGTATTTT
NA	TRBV7-2	NA	TRBJ1-3	CASSLAQAGNTIYF	TGTGCCAGCAGCTTGGCGCAGGCTGGAAACACCATATATTTT
NA	TRBV4-2	NA	TRBJ2-3	CASSQAELRDTQYF	TGTGCCAGCAGCCAAGCCGAGCTCAGGGATACGCAGTATTTT
NA	TRBV6-6	NA	TRBJ1-5	CASSYPGTNQPQHF	TGTGCCAGCAGTTACCCCGGGACTAATCAGCCCCAGCATTTT
few	TRBV12-5	NA	TRBJ1-2	CASGLPGGLGYTF	TGTGCTAGTGGTCTCCCGGGAGGGCTCGGCTACACCTTC
few	TRBV20-1	TRBD1	TRBJ1-1	CSARRRQGGTEAFF	TGCAGTGCTCGTAGGAGACAGGGTGGCACTGAAGCTTTCTTT
few	TRBV9	TRBD1	TRBJ2-4	CASSPGQVKNIQYF	TGTGCCAGCAGCCCGGGACAGGTAAAAAACATTCAGTACTTC
NA	TRBV11-2	TRBD1	TRBJ1-1	CASSPPGGGNAEAFF	TGTGCCAGCAGCCCCCCGGGAGGGGGCAACGCTGAAGCTTTCTTT
NA	TRBV5-1	TRBD2	TRBJ2-3	CASSPRGAGLTDTQYF	TGCGCCAGCAGCCCCCGGGGAGCGGGGCTCACAGATACGCAGTATTTT
few	TRBV5-1	NA	TRBJ2-6	CASSAAPRSGANVLTF	TGCGCCAGTAGTGCAGCTCCTCGCTCTGGGGCCAACGTCCTGACTTTC
NA	TRBV7-2	NA	TRBJ2-1	CASSLRAASSYNEQFF	TGTGCCAGCAGCTTAAGGGCGGCCAGCTCCTACAATGAGCAGTTCTTC
few	TRBV11-2	TRBD2	TRBJ2-1	CASSLGVSGGDGQFF	TGTGCCAGCAGCTTAGGTGTTAGCGGGGGGGACGGGCAGTTCTTC
many	TRBV4-3	NA	TRBJ1-1	CASSQDRDTEAFF	TGCGCCAGCAGCCAAGATAGGGACACTGAAGCTTTCTTT
few	TRBV6-5	NA	TRBJ1-2	CASNSPDGGHYGYTF	TGTGCCAGCAACTCACCCGACGGGGGGCACTATGGCTACACCTTC
few	TRBV27	TRBD1	TRBJ2-3	CASRRGLSSTDTQYF	TGTGCCAGCAGAAGGGGGCTTTCTAGCACAGATACGCAGTATTTT
few	TRBV6-2/TRBV6-3	TRBD1	TRBJ2-2	CASNPGQGTTGELFF	TGTGCCAGCAACCCGGGACAGGGGACCACCGGGGAGCTGTTTTTT